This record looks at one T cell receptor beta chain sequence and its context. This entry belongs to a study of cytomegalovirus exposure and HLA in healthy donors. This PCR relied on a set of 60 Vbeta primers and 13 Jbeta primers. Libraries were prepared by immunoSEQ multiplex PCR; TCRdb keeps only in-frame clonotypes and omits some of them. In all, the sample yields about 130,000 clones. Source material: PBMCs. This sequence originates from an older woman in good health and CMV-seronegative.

The DNA for the CDR3 is TGTGCCAGCAGTTTAGGGGGGGCCTACAATGAGCAGTTCTTC. Protein: CASSLGGAYNEQFF. This rearrangement joins TRBV28 to TRBJ2-1; 7 bases agree with TRBD2. This CDR3 contains 14 residues. Germline values: CDR1 MDHEN, CDR2 SYDVKM. V gave up 2 bases and J gave up 2 bases; unmatched junction bases: 0. Supplemented by reference TRBV28 and TRBJ2-1, the full variable domain reads DVKVTQSSRYLVKRTGEKVFLECVQDMDHENMFWYRQDPGLGLRLIYFSYDVKMKEKGDIPEGYSVSREKKERFSLILESASTNQTSMYLCASSLGGAYNEQFFGPGTRLTVL.